Listed below are T cell receptor beta chains from one sample, sequenced in a study of siplizumab effects on memory and regulatory T cells. Method: immunoSEQ multiplex PCR; TCRdb's copy keeps in-frame clones and lacks some. The table includes approximately 100,000 clones, approximately 92% detected once. Specimen: non-Treg CD4+ T cells sorted from blood. The receptors shown here come from a human donor in good health. Each CDR3 is given with its conserved first and last residue. A D gene is named only where the DNA matches it firmly. Clone size is stated in some rows and not others, as once, few, many or a class when expanded.

d_call: NA
clone_size: NA
cdr3_length: 12
v_call: TRBV7-3
j_call: TRBJ2-1
cdr3_aa: CASSVPWGEQFF
cdr3_nt: TGTGCCAGCAGCGTCCCCTGGGGTGAGCAGTTCTTC

d_call: TRBD1
clone_size: NA
cdr3_length: 13
v_call: TRBV4-3
j_call: TRBJ1-1
cdr3_aa: CASSSWAGGEAFF
cdr3_nt: TGCGCCAGCAGCTCCTGGGCAGGGGGGGAAGCTTTCTTT

d_call: NA
clone_size: NA
cdr3_length: 12
v_call: TRBV18
j_call: TRBJ2-5
cdr3_aa: CASSPTQETQYF
cdr3_nt: TGTGCCAGCTCACCAACCCAAGAGACCCAGTACTTC

d_call: NA
clone_size: once
cdr3_length: 14
v_call: TRBV30
j_call: TRBJ2-7
cdr3_aa: CAWSPDSLSYEQYF
cdr3_nt: TGTGCCTGGAGTCCGGACAGCCTTTCCTACGAGCAGTACTTC

d_call: NA
clone_size: NA
cdr3_length: 15
v_call: TRBV27
j_call: TRBJ1-6
cdr3_aa: CASSSHRESDSPLHF
cdr3_nt: TGTGCCAGCAGCTCTCACAGGGAGTCGGATTCACCCCTCCACTTT

d_call: NA
clone_size: NA
cdr3_length: 15
v_call: TRBV7-2
j_call: TRBJ1-5
cdr3_aa: CASSLVWGLGQPQHF
cdr3_nt: TGTGCCAGCAGCTTAGTTTGGGGGCTCGGACAGCCCCAGCATTTT

d_call: TRBD1
clone_size: NA
cdr3_length: 16
v_call: TRBV15
j_call: TRBJ1-1
cdr3_aa: CATSRVRQGLNTEAFF
cdr3_nt: TGTGCCACCAGCAGAGTCCGACAGGGACTGAACACTGAAGCTTTCTTT

d_call: NA
clone_size: NA
cdr3_length: 14
v_call: TRBV2
j_call: TRBJ1-1
cdr3_aa: CASSDGVGNTEAFF
cdr3_nt: TGTGCCAGCAGTGATGGCGTGGGGAACACTGAAGCTTTCTTT

d_call: TRBD1
clone_size: NA
cdr3_length: 14
v_call: TRBV11-2
j_call: TRBJ1-4
cdr3_aa: CASSRGQGGEKLFF
cdr3_nt: TGTGCCAGCAGCCGAGGACAGGGGGGTGAAAAACTGTTTTTT

d_call: NA
clone_size: NA
cdr3_length: 15
v_call: TRBV5-1
j_call: TRBJ1-1
cdr3_aa: CASSPRGGMNTEAFF
cdr3_nt: TGCGCCAGCAGCCCGAGGGGAGGGATGAACACTGAAGCTTTCTTT

d_call: NA
clone_size: NA
cdr3_length: 14
v_call: TRBV29-1
j_call: TRBJ1-2
cdr3_aa: CSVVGTARGYGYTF
cdr3_nt: TGCAGCGTCGTTGGGACGGCCCGGGGCTATGGCTACACCTTC

d_call: TRBD2
clone_size: NA
cdr3_length: 15
v_call: TRBV18
j_call: TRBJ2-1
cdr3_aa: CASSPLSGGYNEQFF
cdr3_nt: TGTGCCAGCTCACCATTGAGCGGGGGATACAATGAGCAGTTCTTC

d_call: TRBD1
clone_size: few
cdr3_length: 17
v_call: TRBV30
j_call: TRBJ1-5
cdr3_aa: CAWSAGQGELTSQPQHF
cdr3_nt: TGTGCCTGGAGTGCGGGACAGGGGGAATTGACGAGTCAGCCCCAGCATTTT

d_call: NA
clone_size: NA
cdr3_length: 14
v_call: TRBV9
j_call: TRBJ2-2
cdr3_aa: CASSALGNTGELFF
cdr3_nt: TGTGCCAGCAGCGCCTTAGGAAACACCGGGGAGCTGTTTTTT

d_call: NA
clone_size: NA
cdr3_length: 13
v_call: TRBV6-1
j_call: TRBJ1-1
cdr3_aa: CASSEAGGLGAFF
cdr3_nt: TGTGCCAGCAGTGAAGCGGGGGGGCTTGGGGCTTTCTTT

d_call: NA
clone_size: NA
cdr3_length: 14
v_call: TRBV6-6
j_call: TRBJ2-1
cdr3_aa: CASSSPTSLNEQFF
cdr3_nt: TGTGCCAGCAGTTCCCCGACTAGTTTGAATGAGCAGTTCTTC

d_call: NA
clone_size: NA
cdr3_length: 15
v_call: TRBV6-5
j_call: TRBJ1-6
cdr3_aa: CASSYSSAGGSPLHF
cdr3_nt: TGTGCCAGCAGTTACTCCTCGGCCGGGGGTTCACCCCTCCACTTT

d_call: NA
clone_size: NA
cdr3_length: 15
v_call: TRBV2
j_call: TRBJ1-5
cdr3_aa: CASSESTTGVQPQHF
cdr3_nt: TGTGCCAGCAGTGAATCGACGACAGGAGTGCAGCCCCAGCATTTT

d_call: NA
clone_size: NA
cdr3_length: 13
v_call: TRBV7-6
j_call: TRBJ2-5
cdr3_aa: CASSLGPQETQYF
cdr3_nt: TGTGCCAGCAGCTTAGGCCCCCAAGAGACCCAGTACTTC

d_call: NA
clone_size: NA
cdr3_length: 15
v_call: TRBV7-2
j_call: TRBJ1-4
cdr3_aa: CASSPDSFTNEKLFF
cdr3_nt: TGTGCCAGCAGCCCCGACAGTTTCACTAATGAAAAACTGTTTTTT

d_call: TRBD1
clone_size: NA
cdr3_length: 12
v_call: TRBV29-1
j_call: TRBJ1-1
cdr3_aa: CSVERTGTEAFF
cdr3_nt: TGCAGCGTTGAGAGGACAGGGACTGAGGCTTTCTTT

d_call: NA
clone_size: NA
cdr3_length: 14
v_call: TRBV11-1
j_call: TRBJ2-1
cdr3_aa: CASSLIRTAGEQFF
cdr3_nt: TGTGCCAGCAGCTTAATCCGGACGGCCGGTGAGCAGTTCTTC

d_call: NA
clone_size: NA
cdr3_length: 18
v_call: TRBV27
j_call: TRBJ1-4
cdr3_aa: CASSSGPTRGAIHEKLFF
cdr3_nt: TGTGCCAGCAGTTCGGGTCCAACGAGGGGTGCAATTCATGAAAAACTGTTTTTT

d_call: NA
clone_size: NA
cdr3_length: 15
v_call: TRBV10-2
j_call: TRBJ1-2
cdr3_aa: CASSDPRGINYGYTF
cdr3_nt: TGCGCCAGCAGTGACCCCAGGGGAATTAACTATGGCTACACCTTC

d_call: NA
clone_size: NA
cdr3_length: 13
v_call: TRBV6-5
j_call: TRBJ1-6
cdr3_aa: CASSYSENSPLHF
cdr3_nt: TGTGCCAGCAGTTACTCGGAAAATTCACCCCTCCACTTT

d_call: NA
clone_size: few
cdr3_length: 12
v_call: TRBV29-1
j_call: TRBJ1-2
cdr3_aa: CSVDQSGYGYTF
cdr3_nt: TGCAGCGTTGACCAGTCGGGGTATGGCTACACCTTC

d_call: NA
clone_size: NA
cdr3_length: 16
v_call: TRBV28
j_call: TRBJ2-7
cdr3_aa: CASSFPLTGSSYEQYF
cdr3_nt: TGTGCCAGCAGTTTCCCCCTCACTGGGAGCTCCTACGAGCAGTACTTC

d_call: NA
clone_size: NA
cdr3_length: 16
v_call: TRBV28
j_call: TRBJ2-7
cdr3_aa: CASSPHAVGRGNEQYF
cdr3_nt: TGTGCCAGCAGTCCCCATGCGGTCGGGAGAGGCAACGAGCAGTACTTC

d_call: TRBD2
clone_size: NA
cdr3_length: 17
v_call: TRBV11-2
j_call: TRBJ2-3
cdr3_aa: CASSLERFGGGRDTQYF
cdr3_nt: TGTGCCAGCAGCTTAGAACGGTTCGGGGGGGGCCGAGATACGCAGTATTTT

d_call: TRBD1
clone_size: once
cdr3_length: 12
v_call: TRBV30
j_call: TRBJ1-2
cdr3_aa: CAKGQGNYGYTF
cdr3_nt: TGTGCCAAGGGACAGGGGAACTATGGCTACACCTTC

d_call: TRBD1
clone_size: NA
cdr3_length: 14
v_call: TRBV18
j_call: TRBJ1-1
cdr3_aa: CASSPTGVNTEAFF
cdr3_nt: TGTGCCAGCTCACCAACAGGGGTGAACACTGAAGCTTTCTTT

d_call: TRBD1
clone_size: NA
cdr3_length: 15
v_call: TRBV9
j_call: TRBJ1-1
cdr3_aa: CASSAAGGLSTEAFF
cdr3_nt: TGTGCCAGCAGCGCCGCAGGGGGCTTAAGCACTGAAGCTTTCTTT

d_call: NA
clone_size: NA
cdr3_length: 13
v_call: TRBV4-3
j_call: TRBJ2-7
cdr3_aa: CASSQDGRGGQYF
cdr3_nt: TGCGCCAGCAGCCAAGATGGCCGAGGTGGGCAGTACTTC

d_call: TRBD1
clone_size: NA
cdr3_length: 13
v_call: TRBV7-7
j_call: TRBJ2-7
cdr3_aa: CASSQGVYYEQYF
cdr3_nt: TGTGCCAGCAGCCAGGGGGTGTACTACGAGCAGTACTTC

d_call: NA
clone_size: once
cdr3_length: 13
v_call: TRBV18
j_call: TRBJ2-5
cdr3_aa: CASSTGVWETQYF
cdr3_nt: TGTGCCAGCTCCACAGGAGTCTGGGAGACCCAGTACTTC

d_call: TRBD1
clone_size: NA
cdr3_length: 15
v_call: TRBV7-3
j_call: TRBJ2-1
cdr3_aa: CASSLRQGLDNEQFF
cdr3_nt: TGTGCCAGCAGCTTACGACAGGGTCTGGACAATGAGCAGTTCTTC

d_call: NA
clone_size: NA
cdr3_length: 16
v_call: TRBV25-1
j_call: TRBJ2-7
cdr3_aa: CASSDLGGSGGYEQYF
cdr3_nt: TGTGCCAGCAGCGACCTAGGAGGCTCCGGAGGTTACGAGCAGTACTTC

d_call: TRBD2
clone_size: NA
cdr3_length: 13
v_call: TRBV27
j_call: TRBJ2-5
cdr3_aa: CASSLTGGETQYF
cdr3_nt: TGTGCCAGCAGTTTAACCGGGGGGGAGACCCAGTACTTC

d_call: NA
clone_size: NA
cdr3_length: 15
v_call: TRBV11-2
j_call: TRBJ2-1
cdr3_aa: CASSSSGTTNNEQFF
cdr3_nt: TGTGCCAGCAGCTCTTCCGGGACAACTAACAATGAGCAGTTCTTC

d_call: TRBD2
clone_size: NA
cdr3_length: 16
v_call: TRBV7-3
j_call: TRBJ2-3
cdr3_aa: CASSSGLAGGADTQYF
cdr3_nt: TGTGCCAGCAGCTCAGGACTAGCGGGGGGTGCAGATACGCAGTATTTT

d_call: NA
clone_size: NA
cdr3_length: 15
v_call: TRBV5-1
j_call: TRBJ2-5
cdr3_aa: CASSLEGRRQETQYF
cdr3_nt: TGCGCCAGCAGCTTGGAGGGCAGGCGCCAAGAGACCCAGTACTTC

d_call: TRBD1
clone_size: NA
cdr3_length: 13
v_call: TRBV18
j_call: TRBJ2-7
cdr3_aa: CASSEQGSYEQYF
cdr3_nt: TGTGCCAGCTCAGAACAGGGGAGCTACGAGCAGTACTTC

d_call: NA
clone_size: NA
cdr3_length: 16
v_call: TRBV19
j_call: TRBJ1-4
cdr3_aa: CASSRLAGATNEKLFF
cdr3_nt: TGTGCCAGTAGTAGACTGGCAGGCGCAACTAATGAAAAACTGTTTTTT

d_call: NA
clone_size: NA
cdr3_length: 12
v_call: TRBV5-6
j_call: TRBJ1-2
cdr3_aa: CASSLARRGYTF
cdr3_nt: TGTGCCAGCAGCTTGGCGAGGCGTGGCTACACCTTC

d_call: TRBD2
clone_size: NA
cdr3_length: 15
v_call: TRBV7-2
j_call: TRBJ2-1
cdr3_aa: CASSLSGGTYNEQFF
cdr3_nt: TGTGCCAGCAGCTTGAGCGGGGGAACCTACAATGAGCAGTTCTTC

d_call: NA
clone_size: NA
cdr3_length: 15
v_call: TRBV7-9
j_call: TRBJ1-1
cdr3_aa: CASSLLRREITEAFF
cdr3_nt: TGTGCCAGCAGCCTTCTGCGCAGGGAGATAACTGAAGCTTTCTTT

d_call: TRBD1
clone_size: NA
cdr3_length: 14
v_call: TRBV7-2
j_call: TRBJ2-7
cdr3_aa: CASRPPGTAWEQYF
cdr3_nt: TGTGCCAGCAGACCACCCGGGACAGCCTGGGAGCAGTACTTC

d_call: TRBD2
clone_size: NA
cdr3_length: 15
v_call: TRBV19
j_call: TRBJ2-1
cdr3_aa: CASSTVAGGPNEQFF
cdr3_nt: TGTGCCAGTAGTACAGTAGCGGGGGGGCCAAATGAGCAGTTCTTC

d_call: TRBD2
clone_size: once
cdr3_length: 15
v_call: TRBV5-1
j_call: TRBJ2-3
cdr3_aa: CASSLGLAGDHTQYF
cdr3_nt: TGCGCCAGCAGCTTGGGACTAGCGGGGGACCATACGCAGTATTTT

d_call: NA
clone_size: once
cdr3_length: 12
v_call: TRBV13
j_call: TRBJ1-3
cdr3_aa: CASSLLGNTIYF
cdr3_nt: TGTGCCAGCAGCTTACTTGGAAACACCATATATTTT

d_call: NA
clone_size: NA
cdr3_length: 14
v_call: TRBV5-1
j_call: TRBJ1-2
cdr3_aa: CASSLENRAYGYTF
cdr3_nt: TGCGCCAGCAGCTTGGAGAACAGGGCTTATGGCTACACCTTC